This record looks at one T cell receptor (beta chain) sequence and its context. Antigen unknown. The data were taken from a study of cytomegalovirus exposure and HLA in healthy donors. As for the study in general: There were fewer than 130 million unique TCR beta sequences, drawn from 150 million to 200 million T cells, in an earlier analysis.

PCR involved 60 Vbeta and 13 Jbeta primers. In the authors' methods: An analysis performed later counted 74 million or so unique TCR beta chains (roughly 10 million of them shared). Profiling relied on immunoSEQ multiplex PCR, and the TCRdb table lists in-frame clones only, not all of them. V and J calls and clone size are those listed in that table; D and trimming were worked out from the DNA. The sample records 140,000 to 150,000 clones, nearly 90% being singletons. The study's findings and limits: The authors confirmed in vitro that a few CMV-associated chains were specific for CMV antigens. Among the most significant clusters, several appeared linked to common viral pathogens in a later analysis.

Germline values: CDR1 SQVTM, CDR2 ANQGSEA. CDR3 length: 13 amino acids. The ends were cut back, 1 base at V and 7 bases at J, with 10 bases in the middle. The sequenced material came from PBMCs. The sequence came from a woman in her thirties or forties in good health and CMV-seronegative. The J gene is TRBJ2-2, the V gene TRBV29-1; D is ambiguous. The CDR3 bases are TGCAGCGTTGAAGCGATGAATAGCGGGGAGCTGTTTTTT. It encodes CSVEAMNSGELFF.